This note documents a single T cell receptor beta chain sequence. The antigen is undetermined. V was cut by 2 bases and J by 0 bases, with 20 bases left in between. Germline V CDR1 and CDR2: SGHTA, FQGNSA. The CDR3 spans 19 residues. The entry originates in a study of shared clonotypes between healthy human individuals. Study results and limitations: Memory subsets generally showed lower estimated richness than naive subsets. Shared across several donors were roughly 5.3% of the naive CD4 clonotypes.

Each PCR replicate from the sorted subsets contained about 210 ng DNA, which is about 31,000 T cell genomes. The table came from immunoSEQ multiplex PCR; TCRdb's copy has only in-frame clones and leaves some out. The repertoire holds approximately 2,200,000 clones, with about 92% as singletons. As defined, naive CD8 cells were CD45RO-negative and positively selected for CCR7, with terminally differentiated effector memory CD45RA+ cells excluded. Sequenced: naive CD8+ T cells from PBMCs. The gene calls are TRBV7-2 and TRBJ1-5; maybe TRBD1 (6 bases). This TCR came from a young man in good health. Some clones in this sample may be carry-over from other donors' samples. CDR3: CASSLYDGTLSRSNQPQHF. Here the CDR3 DNA reads TGTGCCAGCAGCTTATATGACGGGACATTATCTCGTAGCAATCAGCCCCAGCATTTT.